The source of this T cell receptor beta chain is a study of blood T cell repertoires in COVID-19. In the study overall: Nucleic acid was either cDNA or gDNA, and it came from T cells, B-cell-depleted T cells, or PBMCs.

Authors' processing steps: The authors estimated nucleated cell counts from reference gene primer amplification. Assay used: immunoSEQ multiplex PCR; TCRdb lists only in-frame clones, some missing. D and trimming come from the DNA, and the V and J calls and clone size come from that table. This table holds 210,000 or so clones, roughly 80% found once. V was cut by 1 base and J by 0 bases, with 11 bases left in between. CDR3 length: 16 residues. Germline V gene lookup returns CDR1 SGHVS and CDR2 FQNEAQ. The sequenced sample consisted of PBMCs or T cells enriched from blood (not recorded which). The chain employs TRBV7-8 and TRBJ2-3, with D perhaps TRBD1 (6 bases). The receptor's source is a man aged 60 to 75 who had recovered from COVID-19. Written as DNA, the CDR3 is TGTGCCAGCAGCTTAGAAGGCAGGGGAAGCACAGATACGCAGTATTTT. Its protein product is CASSLEGRGSTDTQYF. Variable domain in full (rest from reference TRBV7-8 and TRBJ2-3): GAGVSQSPRYKVAKRGQDVALRCDPISGHVSLFWYQQALGQGPEFLTYFQNEAQLDKSGLPSDRFFAERPEGSVSTLKIQRTQQEDSAVYLCASSLEGRGSTDTQYFGPGTRLTVL.